These 16 T cell receptor beta chains were all obtained from the same sample, sequenced in a study of response to subunit inactivated influenza vaccine. One entry per CDR3 protein results from TCRdb running MiXCR on the RT-PCR reads. Among roughly 550,000 distinct CDR3 sequences listed, approximately 22% were seen once. This same sample was also taken into another study, of T cells expressing NK-cell markers. That source reports: A 5'RACE template switching approach incorporating UMIs was used to make TCR beta cDNA.

Material: CD4+ T cells sorted from PBMCs, obtained 11 to 12 days after vaccination. The source is a man between 45 and 60 years old who received an inactivated influenza vaccine.

The J gene is TRBJ1-2, the V gene TRBV12-3 or TRBV12-4; possibly TRBD1 for D (6 bases). CDR3 length equals 15 residues. With 7 bases removed from V and 8 bases from J, the gap between germline ends came to 23 bases. The CDR3 bases are TGTGCCAGCACCTTCGGGGCGGGGGGCGATTGGGGCTACACCTTC. This gives the protein CASTFGAGGDWGYTF.

This rearrangement joins TRBV29-1 to TRBJ1-2; D may be TRBD1 (6 bases). V shed 4 bases and J shed 2 bases, with 11 bases lying between them. The CDR3 has 13 residues. Germline V gene lookup returns CDR1 SQVTM and CDR2 ANQGSEA. CDR3 DNA: TGCAGCGTTGTTAACCAGGGGAACTATGGCTACACCTTC. Encoded protein: CSVVNQGNYGYTF.

This clonotype was seen at least ten times. The chain employs TRBV4-2 and TRBJ2-7, with 9 bases lining up with TRBD1. The ends lost 4 bases at V and 5 bases at J; junction bases unmatched: 12. Germline CDR1 LGHNA, CDR2 YNFKEQ. The CDR3 is 16 residues long. CDR3: CASSLSAGQGTNEQYF. In nucleotides, the CDR3 is TGTGCCAGCAGCCTCTCTGCGGGACAGGGTACCAACGAGCAGTACTTC.

The V and J genes are TRBV20-1 and TRBJ1-4; TRBD1 aligns across 7 bases. The germline CDR1 and CDR2 sequences are DFQATT and SNEGSKA (reference sequence). The CDR3 is made up of 15 amino acids. J gave up 5 bases and V 3 bases, and 9 bases lay outside the gene matches. The CDR3 reads CSASLPGGRNEKLFF. CDR3 coding DNA: TGCAGTGCTAGTCTCCCAGGGGGTAGAAATGAAAAACTGTTTTTT.

The genes are TRBV5-1 and TRBJ2-7, with D maybe TRBD1 (5 bases). Looked up from germline, CDR1 is SGHRS and CDR2 is YFSETQ. CDR3 length: 15 amino acids. Trimming shortened V by 2 bases and J by 5 bases, and 17 bases separated the two germline ends. CDR3: CASSFWAGKAHEQYF. CDR3 coding DNA: TGCGCCAGCAGCTTCTGGGCAGGGAAGGCCCACGAGCAGTACTTC.

This clonotype has just a few counts. The rearrangement links TRBV27 to TRBJ2-1, with D possibly TRBD2 on 5 matching bases. CDR1 is MNHEY and CDR2 is SMNVEV in the germline V gene (reference sequence). The CDR3 has 15 residues. The V gene lost 5 bases and the J gene lost 2 bases, with 13 bases spanning the gap. The CDR3 nucleotides are TGTGCCAGCAGTGGGCCCCTCGGGACCTACAATGAGCAGTTCTTC. This gives the protein CASSGPLGTYNEQFF.

This CDR3 reads CSVAGTSRVTDTQYF. For the CDR3, the DNA is TGCAGCGTGGCCGGGACATCGAGAGTCACAGATACGCAGTATTTT. V and J are TRBV29-1 and TRBJ2-3; TRBD1 might be the D (6 bases). This CDR3 has 15 amino acids. The germline V and J ends were trimmed by 6 bases and 2 bases, with 18 bases remaining between them. CDR1 SQVTM and CDR2 ANQGSEA come from the germline V gene.

This clonotype was counted only a few times. The chain combines TRBV4-3 with TRBJ1-2; no clear D gene. Germline values: CDR1 LGHNA, CDR2 YSLEER. The CDR3 runs to 12 residues. Trimming removed 6 bases at V and 5 bases at J, with 10 bases between. This chain's CDR3 is CASRGAGYGYTF. The CDR3 bases are TGCGCCAGCAGGGGAGCCGGGTATGGCTACACCTTC.

This clonotype was detected only a few times. This chain connects TRBV7-9 to TRBJ2-7; TRBD1 aligns across 10 bases. V gave up 1 base and J gave up 4 bases; unmatched junction bases: 7. Per germline, CDR1 SEHNR and CDR2 FQNEAQ (reference sequence). The CDR3 has 16 residues. DNA for the CDR3: TGTGCCAGCAGCTTAGGTCCGGGACAGGGGAAGTACGAGCAGTACTTC. It translates to CASSLGPGQGKYEQYF.

The V gene is TRBV5-1, the J gene TRBJ2-5, with TRBD1 matching 12 bases. From germline, CDR1 is SGHRS and CDR2 YFSETQ. Trimming took 3 bases from V and 2 from J; bases not matched to a gene: 8. This CDR3 contains 17 residues. This CDR3 reads CASSWDRGRPTQETQYF. For the CDR3, the DNA is TGCGCCAGCAGCTGGGACAGGGGGCGACCTACGCAAGAGACCCAGTACTTC.

This clonotype was found many times. This sequence joins TRBV5-1 and TRBJ2-4; TRBD1 agrees at 7 bases. This CDR3 region has 15 residues. The V gene's germline CDR1 is SGHRS and CDR2 YFSETQ. V dropped 0 bases and J dropped 8; count of bases not matched to a gene: 8. The chain's CDR3 is CASSLEGQPSDIQYF. The DNA of the CDR3 is TGCGCCAGCAGCTTGGAGGGACAGCCTTCAGACATTCAGTACTTC.

In this sample, this clonotype turned up a few times. The chain uses TRBV15 and TRBJ2-3, with 9 bases matching TRBD2. The V gene's germline CDR1 is LNHNV and CDR2 YYDKDF (reference sequence). Losses at the gene ends were 0 bases for V and 1 base for J; bases not matched to a gene: 11. This CDR3 is built from 19 residues. The CDR3: CATSRDWASGATRTDTQYF. In DNA form, the CDR3 reads TGTGCCACCAGCAGAGATTGGGCTAGCGGGGCAACCCGCACAGATACGCAGTATTTT.

The chain couples TRBV7-8 to TRBJ1-5, with D tentatively TRBD1 (6 bases). CDR1 and CDR2 (germline): SGHVS, FQNEAQ. This CDR3 is built from 15 residues. V was cut by 2 bases and J by 5 bases, with 13 bases left in between. CDR3 sequence: CASSLQAGADQPQHF. In nucleotides, the CDR3 is TGTGCCAGCAGCTTACAGGCAGGGGCGGATCAGCCCCAGCATTTT.

This clonotype has just a few counts. The chain uses TRBV7-2 and TRBJ2-1; 10 bases match TRBD1. This CDR3 spans 15 amino acids. V was pared by 4 bases and J by 8 bases, with 8 bases of the junction left unmatched. Germline values: CDR1 SGHTA, CDR2 FQGNSA. CDR3 DNA: TGTGCCAGCAGCTCACCGGGACAGGGGACATATGAGCAGTTCTTC. This sequence encodes CASSSPGQGTYEQFF.

This clonotype was seen a few times. The chain combines TRBV29-1 with TRBJ2-7, with 9 nucleotides matching TRBD1. Germline V gene data show CDR1 as SQVTM and CDR2 as ANQGSEA. CDR3 length equals 14 residues. J gave up 4 bases and V 3 bases, and 7 bases lay outside the gene matches. The CDR3 spells CSVDLTGGDYEQYF. CDR3 DNA: TGCAGCGTTGACCTGACAGGGGGTGATTACGAGCAGTACTTC.

The genes are TRBV6-2 or TRBV6-3 and TRBJ2-7; weak D call: TRBD2 (5 bases). CDR1 and CDR2 (germline): MNHEY, SVGEGT. V lost 5 bases to trimming and J lost 11 bases, with 25 bases between them. The CDR3 runs 15 residues. The CDR3 protein is CASSRSVTPTFGEYF. CDR3 bases: TGTGCCAGCAGTCGATCCGTTACCCCAACCTTCGGGGAGTACTTC.